This TCR beta chain was sequenced during a study of memory CD4+ T cells and cytomegalovirus serostatus. At the level of the study: This sample comes from healthy Belgian adults, eight to ten CMV seropositive, 20 to 25 seronegative. Study outcomes and limitations: Repertoires predicted CMV serostatus with median bootstrapped AUC of around 0.95. Each of some 67 CMV-associated TCRbeta sequences occurred in one to five individuals. The CMV-associated TCR signature appears largely within the CD4+ memory repertoire.

As concerns this clone: Its antigen is undetermined.

Profiled with immunoSEQ multiplex PCR; TCRdb holds only in-frame clones, not every one. The sample has around 50,000 clones; roughly 80% are singletons. CDR3 length: 14 residues. V lost 4 bases and J lost 9; bases outside the gene matches: 1. CDR1 is MDHEN and CDR2 is SYDVKM in the germline V gene. Single viable CD3+CD4+CD8-CD45RO+ cells were sorted as the memory CD4+ T cells. The clonotype comes from an adult in good health and CMV-seronegative. The specimen was memory CD4+ T cells from blood. The gene calls are TRBV28 and TRBJ2-1; 15 bases line up with TRBD2. The CDR3 nucleotides are TGTGCCAGCAGTTCGGGACTAGCGGGGGGTGAGCAGTTCTTC. Amino acid sequence: CASSSGLAGGEQFF.